This is a list of T cell receptor beta chains from one sample in a study of long-term antiretroviral therapy in people with HIV. The protocol was immunoSEQ multiplex PCR, while the TCRdb copy is restricted to in-frame clones and leaves out a portion. The sample includes about 48,000 clones, around 84% of them seen just once. Sequencing was performed on unsorted PBMCs, taken 0.8 years after starting antiretroviral therapy. These receptor sequences come from a woman aged 18-30 years with HIV. Each CDR3 is given with its conserved first and last residue. The D gene is left open where the match is weak. Expanded clones get a size class; other rows say once, few or many, or leave the size out.

CDR3,DNA,J,size,V,D
CASSLDPGAEYNEQFF,TGTGCCAGCAGCTTAGACCCAGGGGCGGAGTACAATGAGCAGTTCTTC,TRBJ2-1,.,TRBV11-2,.
CASGPGQGALGEKLFF,TGTGCTAGTGGGCCGGGACAGGGGGCGCTGGGAGAAAAACTGTTTTTT,TRBJ1-4,.,TRBV12-5,TRBD1
CASSVGTAYNEQFF,TGTGCCAGCAGTGTGGGGACAGCCTACAATGAGCAGTTCTTC,TRBJ2-1,.,TRBV25-1,TRBD1
CASSLGLAGGETQYF,TGTGCCAGCAGTTTGGGACTAGCGGGAGGAGAGACCCAGTACTTC,TRBJ2-5,few,TRBV27,TRBD2
CASSTPGHTDTQYF,TGTGCCAGTAGTACCCCGGGGCACACAGATACGCAGTATTTT,TRBJ2-3,.,TRBV19,.
CASSQRTGETQYF,TGTGCCAGCAGTCAGAGGACAGGAGAGACCCAGTACTTC,TRBJ2-5,.,TRBV27,TRBD1
CASRAWRGNYNTEAFF,TGTGCCAGCCGCGCGTGGAGGGGGAATTACAACACTGAAGCTTTCTTT,TRBJ1-1,.,TRBV5-5,.
CATSPSAGDGQETQYF,TGTGCCACCAGCCCGTCAGCGGGAGACGGGCAAGAGACCCAGTACTTC,TRBJ2-5,.,TRBV15,TRBD2
CAISEKAGGTYEQYF,TGTGCCATCAGTGAGAAGGCGGGAGGGACCTACGAGCAGTACTTC,TRBJ2-7,.,TRBV10-3,TRBD2
CASSGRTGSGANVLTF,TGTGCCAGCAGCGGGCGAACAGGCTCTGGGGCCAACGTCCTGACTTTC,TRBJ2-6,.,TRBV7-2,.
CASSPGSPTSGYGRGGSF,TGTGCCAGCAGCCCCGGATCTCCGACTAGCGGGTACGGTAGGGGGGGCTCCTTC,TRBJ2-7,.,TRBV7-2,TRBD2
CASSPGQQDHGGYF,TGTGCCAGCTCACCGGGACAGCAAGATCACGGTGGGTACTTC,TRBJ2-7,.,TRBV18,TRBD1
CSARGQETQYF,TGCAGTGCTAGAGGCCAAGAGACCCAGTACTTC,TRBJ2-5,.,TRBV20-1,.
CASSLARLPSGNTIYF,TGTGCCAGCAGCTTAGCCCGTCTGCCCTCTGGAAACACCATATATTTT,TRBJ1-3,.,TRBV7-9,.
CASRIEQGTEQFF,TGTGCCAGCAGGATTGAACAGGGAACTGAGCAGTTCTTC,TRBJ2-1,.,TRBV6-6,.
CASSEKLARGVDEQFF,TGTGCCAGCAGCGAAAAACTAGCAAGAGGGGTAGATGAGCAGTTCTTC,TRBJ2-1,.,TRBV5-6,.
CASSPSKKTDTQYF,TGTGCCAGTAGTCCCTCGAAGAAAACAGATACGCAGTATTTT,TRBJ2-3,.,TRBV19,.
CSAPTQGRGDEQFF,TGCAGCGCTCCTACACAGGGCCGGGGAGATGAGCAGTTCTTC,TRBJ2-1,.,TRBV29-1,.
CASSLGGSANEQFF,TGTGCCAGCAGCTTAGGCGGGAGTGCCAATGAGCAGTTCTTC,TRBJ2-1,.,TRBV11-3,TRBD2
CASSLLLAREQYF,TGTGCCAGCAGCCTTTTACTAGCACGCGAGCAGTACTTC,TRBJ2-7,.,TRBV11-2,.